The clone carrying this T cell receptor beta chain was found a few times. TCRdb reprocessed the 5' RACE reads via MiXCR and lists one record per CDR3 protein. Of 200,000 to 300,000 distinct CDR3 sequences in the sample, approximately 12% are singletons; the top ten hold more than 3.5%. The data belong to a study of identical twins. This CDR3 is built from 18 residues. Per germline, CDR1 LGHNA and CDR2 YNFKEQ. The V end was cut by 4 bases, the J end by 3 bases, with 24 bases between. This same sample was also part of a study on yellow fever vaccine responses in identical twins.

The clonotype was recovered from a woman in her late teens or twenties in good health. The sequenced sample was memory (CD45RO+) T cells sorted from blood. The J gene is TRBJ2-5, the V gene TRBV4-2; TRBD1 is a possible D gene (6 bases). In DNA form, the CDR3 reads TGTGCCAGCAGCCCCCAGGGTCAGGGGAAGATCCCCAAAGAGACCCAGTACTTC. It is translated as CASSPQGQGKIPKETQYF.